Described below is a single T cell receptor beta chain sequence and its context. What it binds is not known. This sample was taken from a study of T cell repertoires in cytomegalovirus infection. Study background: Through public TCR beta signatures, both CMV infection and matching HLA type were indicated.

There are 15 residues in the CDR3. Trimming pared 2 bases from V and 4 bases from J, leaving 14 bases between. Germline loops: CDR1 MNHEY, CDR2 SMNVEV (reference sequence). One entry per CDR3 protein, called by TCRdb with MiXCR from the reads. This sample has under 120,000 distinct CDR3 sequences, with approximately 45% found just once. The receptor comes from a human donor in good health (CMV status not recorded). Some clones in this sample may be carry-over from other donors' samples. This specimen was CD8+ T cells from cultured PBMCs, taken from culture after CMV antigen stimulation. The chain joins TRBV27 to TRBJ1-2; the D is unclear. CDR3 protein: CASSLALRSGYGYTF. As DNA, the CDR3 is TGTGCCAGCAGTTTAGCCTTGAGGAGTGGCTATGGCTACACCTTC.